The 15 T cell receptor beta chains in this list originate from one sample, sequenced in a study of T-cell memory formation after mild COVID-19. TCRdb re-called the 5' RACE reads through MiXCR, storing one row per CDR3 protein. Seen here are about 470,000 distinct CDR3 sequences, around a quarter observed once, and the top ten hold under 15%. The sequenced sample consisted of PBMCs or a T cell subset sorted from them (not recorded which). Every receptor here comes from an adult woman who had mild COVID-19 (a few samples of this study predate the infection). Cell type and time point are not known.

The V gene is TRBV6-2 or TRBV6-3, the J gene TRBJ2-1; TRBD2 matches 11 bases. The CDR3 is 14 residues long. Germline values: CDR1 MNHEY, CDR2 SVGEGT. CDR3 DNA sequence: TGTTCAAGGGCGGGACTAGCGGACTACAATGAGCAGTTCTTC. This encodes CSRAGLADYNEQFF.

J is TRBJ2-3 and V is TRBV20-1, with D hard to call. CDR3 length equals 15 residues. The V end was cut by 3 bases, the J end by 0 bases, with 13 bases between. Germline V CDR1 and CDR2: DFQATT, SNEGSKA (reference sequence). The CDR3 sequence is CSARPTVTSTDTQYF. CDR3 DNA: TGCAGTGCTAGGCCGACGGTTACTAGCACAGATACGCAGTATTTT.

This clonotype was counted only a few times. The chain is built from TRBV20-1 and TRBJ2-7; D is unclear. This CDR3 is built from 11 residues. Germline V gene data show CDR1 as DFQATT and CDR2 as SNEGSKA (reference sequence). V lost 5 bases to trimming and J lost 4 bases, with 9 bases between them. The CDR3 bases are TGCAGTGCTTATATAGTATACGAGCAGTACTTC. This codes for CSAYIVYEQYF.

The rearrangement joins TRBV7-9 to TRBJ2-3; 9 bases match TRBD2. Germline V lookup: CDR1 SEHNR, CDR2 FQNEAQ (reference sequence). The trim removed 5 bases at V and 3 bases at J, leaving 15 bases unmatched. The CDR3 is made up of 18 amino acids. In nucleotides, the CDR3 is TGTGCCAGCAGCCCGCCGAGGCGGGAGGGCCTTTTGACAGATACGCAGTATTTT. Translating gives CASSPPRREGLLTDTQYF.

This clonotype was observed a handful of times. The chain has TRBV5-1 and TRBJ1-2, with D possibly matching TRBD1 (5 bases). Trimming left V 6 bases short and J 2 bases short, with 14 bases between. The CDR3 is 14 residues long. The V gene's germline CDR1 is SGHRS and CDR2 YFSETQ. The CDR3 DNA reads as TGCGCCAGCAAGTTCGGGGGGATCAACTATGGCTACACCTTC. The encoded protein is CASKFGGINYGYTF. Based on the CDR3 plus reference TRBV5-1 and TRBJ1-2, the full variable domain is KAGVTQTPRYLIKTRGQQVTLSCSPISGHRSVSWYQQTPGQGLQFLFEYFSETQRNKGNFPGRFSGRQFSNSRSEMNVSTLELGDSALYLCASKFGGINYGYTFGSGTRLTVV.

The rearrangement joins TRBV25-1 to TRBJ2-1; 10 nucleotides match TRBD2. CDR1 MGHDK and CDR2 SYGVNS come from the germline V gene. Trimming removed 8 bases from V and 7 bases from J; junction bases left unmatched: 11. This CDR3 is built from 15 residues. CDR3: CASLLTSGMGNEQFF. The CDR3 DNA reads TGTGCCAGCCTCCTCACTAGCGGGATGGGGAATGAGCAGTTCTTC. Based on the CDR3 plus reference TRBV25-1 and TRBJ2-1, the full variable domain is EADIYQTPRYLVIGTGKKITLECSQTMGHDKMYWYQQDPGMELHLIHYSYGVNSTEKGDLSSESTVSRIRTEHFPLTLESARPSHTSQYLCASLLTSGMGNEQFFGPGTRLTVL.

The CDR3 nucleotides are TGTGCCAGCAGCACCGGGGAAGGGGCGCAGGCAGGCTACACCTTC. This gives the protein CASSTGEGAQAGYTF. This chain joins TRBV7-9 and TRBJ1-2; D possibly corresponds to TRBD1 (5 bases). V shed 5 bases and J shed 8 bases, with 21 bases lying between them. The CDR3 totals 15 residues. Germline assignment: CDR1 SEHNR and CDR2 FQNEAQ (reference sequence).

This clonotype was detected only a few times. The J gene is TRBJ2-1, the V gene TRBV12-3 or TRBV12-4; weak D call: TRBD2 (6 bases). V was trimmed by 1 base and J by 4 bases, leaving 20 bases between them. CDR3 length equals 18 residues. CDR3: CASSLGRAGKGFYNEQFF. The CDR3 region has the DNA TGTGCCAGCAGTTTAGGGAGGGCAGGAAAGGGATTTTACAATGAGCAGTTCTTC.

This clonotype was detected only a few times. This chain uses TRBV7-9 with TRBJ1-4; D unclear. Per the germline V gene, CDR1 is SEHNR and CDR2 is FQNEAQ (reference sequence). The length of the CDR3 is 16 residues. With 4 bases removed from V and 2 bases from J, the gap between germline ends came to 14 bases. The CDR3 sequence: CASSSSDAKTNEKLFF. CDR3 DNA: TGTGCCAGCAGCTCCTCGGACGCGAAGACTAATGAAAAACTGTTTTTT. The full variable domain, in which reference TRBV7-9 and TRBJ1-4 provide the parts outside the CDR3, is DTGVSQNPRHKITKRGQNVTFRCDPISEHNRLYWYRQTLGQGPEFLTYFQNEAQLEKSRLLSDRFSAERPKGSFSTLEIQRTEQGDSAMYLCASSSSDAKTNEKLFFGSGTQLSVL.

This clonotype was counted between two and nine times. The chain joins TRBV5-6 to TRBJ1-6, with a weak D call TRBD1 (5 bases). CDR3 length equals 18 residues. Trimming pared 6 bases from V and 5 bases from J, leaving 24 bases between. Per the germline V gene, CDR1 is SGHDT and CDR2 is YYEEEE. CDR3 in amino acids: CASNDPGRPGVHNSPLHF. The CDR3 DNA reads as TGTGCCAGCAACGACCCGGGACGACCGGGCGTTCATAATTCACCCCTCCACTTT.

This clonotype was counted only a few times. V usage is TRBV12-5 and J usage is TRBJ2-5, with TRBD2 identical over 9 bases. Germline CDR1 is LGHNT and CDR2 is FRNRAP. After removal of 4 bases from V and 0 bases from J, the junction contained 9 bases not matched to a gene. The CDR3 is made up of 17 amino acids. CDR3 sequence: CASGSRDSGRYQETQYF. CDR3 DNA: TGTGCTAGTGGTTCCAGGGACAGCGGGAGGTACCAAGAGACCCAGTACTTC.

The chain is built from TRBV24-1 and TRBJ2-5; D gene uncertain. Germline CDR1 reads KGHDR; CDR2 reads SFDVKD. V was trimmed by 3 bases and J by 5 bases, leaving 12 bases between them. The CDR3 runs 14 residues. CDR3 amino acids: CATSDAGRRETQYF. Written as DNA, the CDR3 is TGTGCCACCAGTGATGCCGGGCGCCGGGAGACCCAGTACTTC.

This clonotype has only a few counts. V usage is TRBV29-1 and J usage is TRBJ1-1; 8 nucleotides agree with TRBD1. CDR3 length: 12 residues. V gave up 7 bases and J gave up 1 base; unmatched junction bases: 2. The germline V gene has CDR1 SQVTM and CDR2 ANQGSEA. In DNA form, the CDR3 reads TGCAGCGCCGACAGGGGGAACACTGAAGCTTTCTTT. Protein sequence: CSADRGNTEAFF.

This rearrangement joins TRBV29-1 to TRBJ2-5; 8 bases are shared with TRBD1. Germline CDR1 and CDR2: SQVTM and ANQGSEA. The junction had 20 bases not matched to a gene; V was cut back by 6 bases and J by 5 bases. The CDR3 is made up of 17 amino acids. The CDR3 nucleotides are TGCAGCGTCCGCCGGGTAGGGACAGGTGCCAGGAGGGAGACCCAGTACTTC. It translates to CSVRRVGTGARRETQYF.

This clonotype was counted between two and nine times. The J gene is TRBJ2-1, the V gene TRBV27; 9 bases fit TRBD2. This CDR3 region has 19 residues. Trimming at V came to 4 bases and at J to 4 bases, leaving 17 bases not matched to a gene. The germline CDR1 and CDR2 sequences are MNHEY and SMNVEV (reference sequence). The CDR3 sequence is CASSSDPGLAWEAYNEQFF. CDR3 in DNA: TGTGCCAGCAGTTCGGACCCGGGACTAGCATGGGAGGCTTACAATGAGCAGTTCTTC.